This T cell receptor (beta chain) was profiled in a study of blood T cell repertoires in COVID-19. Whole-study context: The study drew acute and convalescent COVID-19 samples from the United States, Italy and Spain. T cells, B-cell-depleted T cells, or PBMCs provided the cDNA or gDNA that served as material.

CDR3 length: 15 residues. V lost 7 bases to trimming and J lost 2 bases, with 16 bases between them. Germline V gene sequence: CDR1 SNHLY, CDR2 FYNNEI. Original processing methods: Reference gene primer amplification in the assay estimated nucleated cell counts. The method was immunoSEQ multiplex PCR; TCRdb's version includes in-frame clones alone and lacks a portion of them. For V, J and clone size, that table is used; D and trimming come from the DNA. This repertoire shows fewer than 50,000 clones, about 80% found once; its top ten account for roughly 25%. This clone was seen only a few times. The V gene is TRBV2, the J gene TRBJ2-3; maybe TRBD1 (5 bases). The sample comprised peripheral blood. The receptor's source is a man aged 70 or older with acute or convalescent COVID-19. The CDR3 nucleotides are TGTGCCAGCAACCCCGCCCCAGGGCCCACAGATACGCAGTATTTT. Translated, it gives CASNPAPGPTDTQYF. Full variable domain (remainder filled in from reference TRBV2 and TRBJ2-3): EPEVTQTPSHQVTQMGQEVILRCVPISNHLYFYWYRQILGQKVEFLVSFYNNEISEKSEIFDDQFSVERPDGSNFTLKIRSTKLEDSAMYFCASNPAPGPTDTQYFGPGTRLTVL.